These 7 T cell receptor beta chains came from one sample sequenced in a study of molecular identifiers for immune sequencing clone quantification. From the PCR reads, TCRdb called clonotypes with MiXCR, one entry per CDR3 protein. In the table there are 60,000 to 70,000 distinct CDR3 sequences, over 15% of which are singletons. Sequenced: naive CD8+ T cells from blood, with Jurkat cell RNA spiked in. Subset in this sample: FACS-sorted CD8+CD4-CCR7+CD45RA+ naive T cells. Receptors were obtained from a human donor in good health. Some libraries in this study had Jurkat cell RNA spiked in.

This chain uses TRBV12-3 or TRBV12-4 with TRBJ1-2; D remains unclear. Trimming removed 6 bases from V and 7 bases from J, with 18 bases in between. The CDR3 sequence is 14 residues long. The CDR3 is CASSPPGGVSGYTF. The CDR3, as DNA: TGTGCCAGCAGCCCTCCGGGCGGAGTTTCTGGCTACACCTTC.

There are many counts of this clonotype. The DNA of the CDR3 is TGTGCCAGCAGCCCCCTGACTAGCGGGAACCAAGAGACCCAGTACTTC. Residues: CASSPLTSGNQETQYF. The chain joins TRBV7-9 to TRBJ2-5, with 11 bases that match TRBD2. V lost 5 bases, J lost 0 bases, and 5 bases stayed unmatched. The CDR3 extends over 16 amino acids. Germline CDR1 is SEHNR and CDR2 is FQNEAQ (reference sequence).

With respect to this clonotype: The junction differs from germline at one of its ends, possibly a read error. J is TRBJ2-5 and V is TRBV20-1, with 7 bases aligning to TRBD2. In germline, CDR1 is DFQATT, CDR2 SNEGSKA (reference sequence). The CDR3 extends over 18 amino acids. CDR3 loop: CSTRDREAQTFIQEAQYF. The DNA for the CDR3 is TGCAGTACTAGAGATCGGGAGGCCCAAACTTTTATCCAAGAGGCCCAGTACTTC.

In this sample, this clonotype turned up many times. J is TRBJ2-5 and V is TRBV6-6; tentatively, D is TRBD2 (6 bases). Trimming shortened V by 8 bases and J by 9 bases, and 28 bases separated the two germline ends. Germline CDR1 reads MNHNY; CDR2 reads SVGAGI (reference sequence). The CDR3 spans 16 residues. The CDR3 here is CASGGWEAEPRWAQYF. CDR3 bases: TGTGCCAGCGGGGGTTGGGAGGCGGAACCTCGCTGGGCCCAGTACTTC.

Worth noting for this clonotype: A read error is possible here, since a much larger clone lies one base away. The chain combines TRBV29-1 with TRBJ1-3, with unresolved D. Trimming took off 4 bases at V and 4 bases at J, with 8 bases between the two ends. The CDR3 is 12 amino acids. Germline CDR1 and CDR2: SQVTM and ANQGSEA. CDR3 sequence reads: CSVGERGNTIYF. For the CDR3, the DNA is TGCAGCGTTGGGGAAAGAGGAAACACCATATATTTT. Based on the CDR3 plus reference TRBV29-1 and TRBJ1-3, the full variable domain is SAVISQKPSRDICQRGTSLTIQCQVDSQVTMMFWYRQQPGQSLTLIATANQGSEATYESGFVIDKFPISRPNLTFSTLTVSNMSPEDSSIYLCSVGERGNTIYFGEGSWLTVV.

The chain recombines TRBV30 with TRBJ1-2; no definite D call. The germline V gene has CDR1 GTSNPN and CDR2 SVGIG (reference sequence). The V end lost 4 bases, the J end lost 8 bases, and 14 bases lay between the germline ends. The CDR3 totals 12 residues. This CDR3 is CAWNQLDDGYTF. In nucleotides, the CDR3 is TGTGCCTGGAATCAGTTGGATGACGGCTACACCTTC.

This clonotype occurred many times. The chain recombines TRBV29-1 with TRBJ2-7, with D perhaps TRBD1 or TRBD2 (6 bases each). V was shortened by 6 bases and J by 4 bases, with 16 bases between the two germline ends. CDR3 length equals 13 residues. Per the germline V gene, CDR1 is SQVTM and CDR2 is ANQGSEA. The CDR3 sequence: CSVGPGASYEQYF. The CDR3 region has the DNA TGCAGCGTCGGACCGGGGGCATCGTACGAGCAGTACTTC.